This is a list of T cell receptor beta chains from one sample in a study of beta chain features in type 1 diabetes. Libraries were prepared by immunoSEQ multiplex PCR; TCRdb keeps only in-frame clonotypes and omits some of them. The sample holds around 430,000 clones, 25% to 35% seen once. What was sequenced was naive CD4+ T cells from blood. These receptors originate from a man between 18 and 29 years old in good health. The CDR3 runs from the conserved cysteine through the conserved F or W. Fields, in order: J gene, clone size, V gene, D gene, CDR3 protein, CDR3 DNA. D genes are given only for firm matches. Rows give clone size only sometimes, using once, few, many, or a class for an expanded clone.

j_gene: TRBJ2-6
abundance: few
v_gene: TRBV29-1
d_gene: NA
CDR3aa: CSVSGVSGANVLTF
CDR3nt: TGCAGCGTTTCGGGGGTGAGTGGGGCCAACGTCCTGACTTTC

j_gene: TRBJ2-3
abundance: few
v_gene: TRBV5-1
d_gene: TRBD1
CDR3aa: CASSWGQGTDTQYF
CDR3nt: TGCGCCAGCAGCTGGGGACAGGGCACAGATACGCAGTATTTT

j_gene: TRBJ2-7
abundance: few
v_gene: TRBV30
d_gene: TRBD1
CDR3aa: CAWSRGQGSLEQYF
CDR3nt: TGTGCCTGGAGTCGGGGACAGGGGTCCCTCGAGCAGTACTTC

j_gene: TRBJ2-6
abundance: NA
v_gene: TRBV7-3
d_gene: NA
CDR3aa: CASSPVGSGANVLTF
CDR3nt: TGTGCCAGCAGCCCGGTCGGCTCTGGGGCCAACGTCCTGACTTTC

j_gene: TRBJ2-7
abundance: NA
v_gene: TRBV9
d_gene: NA
CDR3aa: CASSEAGGSYEQYF
CDR3nt: TGTGCCAGCAGCGAGGCAGGGGGGAGTTACGAGCAGTACTTC

j_gene: TRBJ2-1
abundance: NA
v_gene: TRBV19
d_gene: TRBD2
CDR3aa: CASTDGLAGAGNEQFF
CDR3nt: TGTGCCAGTACAGACGGTCTAGCGGGAGCTGGAAATGAGCAGTTCTTC

j_gene: TRBJ2-7
abundance: NA
v_gene: TRBV7-2
d_gene: NA
CDR3aa: CASSLANSAYEQYF
CDR3nt: TGTGCCAGCAGCTTAGCGAACTCTGCCTACGAGCAGTACTTC

j_gene: TRBJ2-7
abundance: few
v_gene: TRBV7-2
d_gene: NA
CDR3aa: CASSLSSAYEQYF
CDR3nt: TGTGCCAGCAGCTTATCGTCAGCGTACGAGCAGTACTTC

j_gene: TRBJ2-5
abundance: once
v_gene: TRBV5-6
d_gene: NA
CDR3aa: CASSLVGAPFQETQYF
CDR3nt: TGTGCCAGCAGCTTGGTAGGGGCTCCCTTCCAAGAGACCCAGTACTTC

j_gene: TRBJ1-1
abundance: few
v_gene: TRBV29-1
d_gene: TRBD1
CDR3aa: CSVHRDRASRTEAFF
CDR3nt: TGCAGCGTCCACCGGGACAGGGCCTCCCGAACTGAAGCTTTCTTT

j_gene: TRBJ2-7
abundance: NA
v_gene: TRBV25-1
d_gene: TRBD2
CDR3aa: CASSLAGGSPYEQYF
CDR3nt: TGTGCCAGCTCTCTAGCGGGAGGGTCCCCCTACGAGCAGTACTTC

j_gene: TRBJ1-3
abundance: few
v_gene: TRBV30
d_gene: NA
CDR3aa: CAWSGGRGSGNTIYF
CDR3nt: TGTGCCTGGAGTGGGGGACGGGGCTCTGGAAACACCATATATTTT

j_gene: TRBJ2-7
abundance: NA
v_gene: TRBV29-1
d_gene: NA
CDR3aa: CSVGRVSYEQYF
CDR3nt: TGCAGCGTTGGCAGGGTTTCCTACGAGCAGTACTTC

j_gene: TRBJ1-2
abundance: NA
v_gene: TRBV6-5
d_gene: NA
CDR3aa: CASSYRSDYGYTF
CDR3nt: TGTGCCAGCAGCTACCGAAGCGACTATGGCTACACCTTC

j_gene: TRBJ2-7
abundance: few
v_gene: TRBV30
d_gene: TRBD2
CDR3aa: CAWSAGLAGHYEQYF
CDR3nt: TGTGCCTGGAGCGCGGGACTAGCGGGGCACTACGAGCAGTACTTC